One T cell receptor (beta chain) is described in this entry. This sample is drawn from a study of shared clonotypes between healthy human individuals. Trimming pared 4 bases from V and 1 base from J, leaving 11 bases between. This CDR3 has 14 amino acids. Germline loops: CDR1 MNHNS, CDR2 SASEGT. TCRdb's table, derived via immunoSEQ multiplex PCR, lists solely in-frame clones and lacks some. Of a few million clones listed, roughly 92% are singletons. The TCR sequence derives from a man aged 18 to 35 in good health. Sequencing was carried out using naive CD4+ T cells sorted from blood. Subset specified: CD45RA+ positively selected. The genes are TRBV6-1 and TRBJ2-7, with D perhaps matching TRBD1 (6 bases). CDR3 region: CASSVTQGSYEQYF. The DNA of the CDR3 is TGTGCCAGCAGTGTCACCCAGGGGTCCTACGAGCAGTACTTC.